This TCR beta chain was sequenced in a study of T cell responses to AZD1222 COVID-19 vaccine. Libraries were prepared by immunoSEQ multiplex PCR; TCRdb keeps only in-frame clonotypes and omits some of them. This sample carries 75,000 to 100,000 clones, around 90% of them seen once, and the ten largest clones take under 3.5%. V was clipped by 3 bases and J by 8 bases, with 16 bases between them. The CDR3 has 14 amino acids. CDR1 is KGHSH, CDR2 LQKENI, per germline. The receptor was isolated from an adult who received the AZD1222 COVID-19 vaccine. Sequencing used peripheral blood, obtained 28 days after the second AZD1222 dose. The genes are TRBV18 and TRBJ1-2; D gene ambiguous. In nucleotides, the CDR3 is TGTGCCAGCTCACCGGTCAAGGGCATCCGGGGCTACACCTTC. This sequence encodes CASSPVKGIRGYTF. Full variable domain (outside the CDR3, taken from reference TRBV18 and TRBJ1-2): NAGVMQNPRHLVRRRGQEARLRCSPMKGHSHVYWYRQLPEEGLKFMVYLQKENIIDESGMPKERFSAEFPKEGPSILRIQQVVRGDSAAYFCASSPVKGIRGYTFGSGTRLTVV.